This T cell receptor (beta chain) comes out of a study of cytomegalovirus exposure and HLA in healthy donors. PCR primers comprised 60 Vbeta and 13 Jbeta primers. The data were produced by immunoSEQ multiplex PCR, yet TCRdb's version contains in-frame clones alone and is incomplete. The sample has roughly 160,000 clones; more than 65% are singletons. The CDR3 contains 14 residues. Trimming took off 9 bases at V and 8 bases at J, with 22 bases between the two ends. The germline V gene encodes CDR1 MDHEN and CDR2 SYDVKM. The receptor was isolated from a woman in her twenties or thirties in good health and CMV-seronegative. Sequenced material: PBMCs. The chain couples TRBV28 to TRBJ1-2, with D possibly matching TRBD1 (5 bases). CDR3 amino acids: CASTAPSRVGGYTF. Written as DNA, the CDR3 is TGTGCCAGTACCGCCCCCAGCAGGGTCGGGGGCTACACCTTC.